This T cell receptor beta chain originates from a study of shared clonotypes between healthy human individuals. As for the study in general: Per donor, CD8 memory used one plate, CD8 naive used two, CD4 memory used three and CD4 naive used three.

Here immunoSEQ multiplex PCR was the method, and the copy in TCRdb shows in-frame clones only, minus some. The sample consists of some 1.5 million clones, more than 95% of them appearing once. The length of the CDR3 is 16 residues. Per the germline V gene, CDR1 is SEHNR and CDR2 is FQNEAQ (reference sequence). The V gene end was trimmed by 5 bases and the J gene end by 1 base; junction bases not matched to a gene: 10. A CD45RA+ naive subset and a CD45RA-negative memory subset were split from CD4+ cells. This sequence originates from a man younger than 40 in good health. The specimen was naive CD4+ T cells sorted from blood. Subset described: CD45RA+ positively selected. The chain employs TRBV7-9 and TRBJ2-7; 8 positions agree with TRBD2. CDR3 sequence reads: CASSPRGREVSYEQYF. The CDR3 nucleotides are TGTGCCAGCAGCCCCCGTGGGCGGGAGGTTTCCTACGAGCAGTACTTC.